This T cell receptor beta chain came from a study of blood T cell repertoires in COVID-19. CDR1 and CDR2 from the germline V gene are MDHEN and SYDVKM. This CDR3 has 14 amino acids. Trimming removed 7 bases from V and 4 bases from J; junction bases left unmatched: 10. Per the original data handling: Amplification from reference gene primers served as the basis for estimated nucleated cell counts. Sequencing used immunoSEQ multiplex PCR; TCRdb keeps in-frame clones, though not all of them. V, J and clone size are taken as reported in that table, and D and trimming were inferred from the DNA itself. The sample shows 150,000 to 200,000 clones, more than 65% of them seen only once. This clone was recorded once.

This clonotype was sampled from a human donor with acute or convalescent COVID-19. The donor label of this sample is uncertain. The sample comprised peripheral blood. The chain combines TRBV28 with TRBJ2-7, with 7 bases that match TRBD1. CDR3 sequence reads: CASIAGTALYEQYF. DNA of the CDR3: TGTGCCAGCATTGCCGGGACAGCACTATACGAGCAGTACTTC.